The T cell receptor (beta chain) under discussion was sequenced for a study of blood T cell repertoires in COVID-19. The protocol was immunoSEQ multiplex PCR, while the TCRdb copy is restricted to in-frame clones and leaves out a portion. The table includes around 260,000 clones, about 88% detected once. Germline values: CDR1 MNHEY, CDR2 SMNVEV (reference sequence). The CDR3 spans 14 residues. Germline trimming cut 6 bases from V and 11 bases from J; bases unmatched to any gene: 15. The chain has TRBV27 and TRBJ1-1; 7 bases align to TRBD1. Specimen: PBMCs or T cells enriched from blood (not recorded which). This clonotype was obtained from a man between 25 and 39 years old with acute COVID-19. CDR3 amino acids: CASSPGTEAGMAFF. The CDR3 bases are TGTGCCAGCAGCCCCGGGACAGAGGCCGGTATGGCTTTCTTT.